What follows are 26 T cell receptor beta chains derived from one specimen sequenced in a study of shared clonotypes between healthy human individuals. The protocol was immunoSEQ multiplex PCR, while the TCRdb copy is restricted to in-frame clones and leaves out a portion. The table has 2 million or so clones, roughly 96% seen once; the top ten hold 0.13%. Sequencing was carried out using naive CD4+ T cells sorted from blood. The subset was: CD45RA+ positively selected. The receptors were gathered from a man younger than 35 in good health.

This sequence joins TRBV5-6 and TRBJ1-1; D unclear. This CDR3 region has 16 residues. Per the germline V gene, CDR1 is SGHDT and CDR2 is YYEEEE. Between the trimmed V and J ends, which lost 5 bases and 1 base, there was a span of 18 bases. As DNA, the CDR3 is TGTGCCAGCAGTCCCACCGGACGGGAAGGGAACACTGAAGCTTTCTTT. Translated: CASSPTGREGNTEAFF.

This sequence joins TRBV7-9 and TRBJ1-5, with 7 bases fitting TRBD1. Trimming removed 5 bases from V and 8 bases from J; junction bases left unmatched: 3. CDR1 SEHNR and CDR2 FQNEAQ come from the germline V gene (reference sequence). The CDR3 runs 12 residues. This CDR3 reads CASSRQGEPQHF. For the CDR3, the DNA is TGTGCCAGCAGCCGGCAGGGGGAGCCCCAGCATTTT. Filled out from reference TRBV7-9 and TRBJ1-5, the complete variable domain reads DTGVSQNPRHKITKRGQNVTFRCDPISEHNRLYWYRQTLGQGPEFLTYFQNEAQLEKSRLLSDRFSAERPKGSFSTLEIQRTEQGDSAMYLCASSRQGEPQHFGDGTRLSIL.

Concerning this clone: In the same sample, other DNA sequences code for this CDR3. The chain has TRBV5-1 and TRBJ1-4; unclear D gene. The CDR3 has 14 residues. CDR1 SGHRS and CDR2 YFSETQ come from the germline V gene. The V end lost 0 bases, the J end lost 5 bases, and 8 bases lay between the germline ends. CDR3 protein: CASSLGRSNEKLFF. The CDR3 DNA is TGCGCCAGCAGCTTGGGCAGGAGCAATGAAAAACTGTTTTTT.

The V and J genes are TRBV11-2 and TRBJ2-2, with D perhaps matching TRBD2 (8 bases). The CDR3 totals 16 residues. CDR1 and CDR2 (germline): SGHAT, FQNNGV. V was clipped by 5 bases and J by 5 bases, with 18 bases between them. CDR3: CASSPPGRGLTGELFF. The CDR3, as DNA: TGTGCCAGCAGCCCCCCCGGGAGGGGGCTTACCGGGGAGCTGTTTTTT.

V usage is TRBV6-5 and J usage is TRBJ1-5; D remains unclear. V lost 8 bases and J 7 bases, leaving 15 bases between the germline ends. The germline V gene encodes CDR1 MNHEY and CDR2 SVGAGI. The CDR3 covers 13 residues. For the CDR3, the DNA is TGTGCCAGCTGTGAGGCGATAGGGCAGCCCCAGCATTTT. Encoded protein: CASCEAIGQPQHF.

CDR3 sequence: CASKSAGDYNEQFF. CDR3 DNA: TGCGCCAGCAAATCAGCGGGAGATTACAATGAGCAGTTCTTC. The chain recombines TRBV5-1 with TRBJ2-1; 8 bases match TRBD2. CDR3 size: 14 residues. V lost 6 bases, J lost 4 bases, and 6 bases stayed unmatched. Per germline, CDR1 SGHRS and CDR2 YFSETQ.

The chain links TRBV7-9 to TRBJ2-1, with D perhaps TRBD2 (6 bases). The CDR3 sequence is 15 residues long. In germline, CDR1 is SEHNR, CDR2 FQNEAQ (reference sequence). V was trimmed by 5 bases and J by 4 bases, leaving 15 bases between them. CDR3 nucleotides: TGTGCCAGCAGCCCTGACTTTGGGGGGTACAATGAGCAGTTCTTC. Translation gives CASSPDFGGYNEQFF.

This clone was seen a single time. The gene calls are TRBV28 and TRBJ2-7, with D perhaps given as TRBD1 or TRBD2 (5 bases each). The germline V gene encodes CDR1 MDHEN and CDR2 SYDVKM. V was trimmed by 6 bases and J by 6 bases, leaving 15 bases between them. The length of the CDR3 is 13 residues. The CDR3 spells CASSGSRGGEQYF. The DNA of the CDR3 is TGTGCCAGCAGCGGTAGCCGGGGCGGCGAGCAGTACTTC.

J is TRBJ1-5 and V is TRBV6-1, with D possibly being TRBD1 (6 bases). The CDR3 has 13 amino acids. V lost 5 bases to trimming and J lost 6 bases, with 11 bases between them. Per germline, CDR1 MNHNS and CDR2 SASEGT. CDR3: CASSTRGFQPQHF. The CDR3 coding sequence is TGTGCCAGCAGTACCAGGGGCTTTCAGCCCCAGCATTTT.

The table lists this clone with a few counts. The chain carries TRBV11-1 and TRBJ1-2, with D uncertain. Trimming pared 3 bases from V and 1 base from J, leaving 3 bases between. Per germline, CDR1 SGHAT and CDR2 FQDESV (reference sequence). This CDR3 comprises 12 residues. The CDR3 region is CASSFDNYGYTF. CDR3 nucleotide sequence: TGTGCCAGCAGCTTCGATAACTATGGCTACACCTTC.

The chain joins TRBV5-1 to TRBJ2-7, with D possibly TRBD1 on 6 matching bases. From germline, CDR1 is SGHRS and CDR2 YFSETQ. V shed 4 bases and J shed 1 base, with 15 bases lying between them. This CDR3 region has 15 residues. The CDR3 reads CASSPKRGNSYEQYF. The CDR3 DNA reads TGCGCCAGCAGCCCAAAGAGGGGGAATTCCTACGAGCAGTACTTC.

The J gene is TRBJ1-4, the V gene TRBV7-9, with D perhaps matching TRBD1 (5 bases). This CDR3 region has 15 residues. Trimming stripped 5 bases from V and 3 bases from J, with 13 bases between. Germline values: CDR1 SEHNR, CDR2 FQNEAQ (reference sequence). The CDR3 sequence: CASSPGTAPNEKLFF. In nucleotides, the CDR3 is TGTGCCAGCAGCCCCGGGACGGCCCCTAATGAAAAACTGTTTTTT.

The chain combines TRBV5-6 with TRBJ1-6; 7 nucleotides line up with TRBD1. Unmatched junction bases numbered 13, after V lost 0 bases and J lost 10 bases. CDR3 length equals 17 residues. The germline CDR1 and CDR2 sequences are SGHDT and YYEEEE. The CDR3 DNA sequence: TGTGCCAGCAGCTTGGATATTGACAGGGAGGGTTGGTCACCCCTCCACTTT. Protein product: CASSLDIDREGWSPLHF. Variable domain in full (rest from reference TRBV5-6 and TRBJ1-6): DAGVTQSPTHLIKTRGQQVTLRCSPKSGHDTVSWYQQALGQGPQFIFQYYEEEERQRGNFPDRFSGHQFPNYSSELNVNALLLGDSALYLCASSLDIDREGWSPLHFGNGTRLTVT.

The CDR3 sequence is CASSLATQVGETQYF. CDR3 DNA sequence: TGTGCCAGCAGCTTAGCGACGCAGGTGGGGGAGACCCAGTACTTC. This chain connects TRBV7-6 to TRBJ2-5, with D uncertain. The ends were cut back, 0 bases at V and 5 bases at J, with 13 bases in the middle. This CDR3 comprises 15 residues. Germline V gives CDR1 SGHVS, CDR2 FNYEAQ.

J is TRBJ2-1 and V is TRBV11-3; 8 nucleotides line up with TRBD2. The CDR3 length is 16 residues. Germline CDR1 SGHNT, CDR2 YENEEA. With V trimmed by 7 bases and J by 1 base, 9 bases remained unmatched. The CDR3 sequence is CASTPREGLSYNEQFF. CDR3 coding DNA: TGTGCCAGCACCCCCCGGGAGGGCCTTTCCTACAATGAGCAGTTCTTC.

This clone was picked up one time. CDR3 sequence: CASSYEHEQYF. In DNA form, the CDR3 reads TGTGCCAGCAGTTACGAGCACGAGCAGTACTTC. The chain recombines TRBV6-6 with TRBJ2-7, with D hard to call. The ends were cut back, 2 bases at V and 5 bases at J, with 4 bases in the middle. CDR1 is MNHNY and CDR2 is SVGAGI in the germline V gene (reference sequence). The CDR3 loop spans 11 amino acids.

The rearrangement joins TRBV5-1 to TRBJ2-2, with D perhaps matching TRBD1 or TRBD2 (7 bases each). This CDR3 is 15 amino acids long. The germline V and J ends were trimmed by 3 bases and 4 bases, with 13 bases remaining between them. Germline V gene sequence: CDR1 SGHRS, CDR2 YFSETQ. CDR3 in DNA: TGCGCCAGCAGCTCGCAGGGGGAGGGCACCGGGGAGCTGTTTTTT. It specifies CASSSQGEGTGELFF.

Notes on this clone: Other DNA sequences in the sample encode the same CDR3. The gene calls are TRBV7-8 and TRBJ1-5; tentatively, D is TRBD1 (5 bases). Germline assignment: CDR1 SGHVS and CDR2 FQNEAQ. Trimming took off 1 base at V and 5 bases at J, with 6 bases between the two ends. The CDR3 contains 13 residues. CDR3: CASSLGGDQPQHF. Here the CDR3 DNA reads TGTGCCAGCAGCTTAGGGGGGGATCAGCCCCAGCATTTT.

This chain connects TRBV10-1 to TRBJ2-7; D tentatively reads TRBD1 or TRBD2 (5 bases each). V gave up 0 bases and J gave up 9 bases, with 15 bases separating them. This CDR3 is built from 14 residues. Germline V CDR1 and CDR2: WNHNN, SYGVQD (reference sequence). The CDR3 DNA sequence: TGCGCCAGCAGTGAGTCGAGTATAGGGACCGGGCAGTACTTC. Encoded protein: CASSESSIGTGQYF.

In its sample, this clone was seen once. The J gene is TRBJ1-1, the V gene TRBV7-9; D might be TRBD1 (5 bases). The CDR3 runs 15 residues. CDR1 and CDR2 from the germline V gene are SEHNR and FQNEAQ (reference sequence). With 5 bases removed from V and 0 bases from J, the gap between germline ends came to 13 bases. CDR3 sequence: CASSTDTLMNTEAFF. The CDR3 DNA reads TGTGCCAGCAGCACGGACACCCTCATGAACACTGAAGCTTTCTTT.

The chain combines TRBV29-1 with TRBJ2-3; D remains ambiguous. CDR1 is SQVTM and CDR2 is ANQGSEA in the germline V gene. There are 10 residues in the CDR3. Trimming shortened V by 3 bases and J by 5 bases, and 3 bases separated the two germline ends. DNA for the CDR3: TGCAGCGTTGAGGTAGATACGCAGTATTTT. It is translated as CSVEVDTQYF.

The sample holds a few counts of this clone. CDR3 protein: CASSSRGYEQYF. The CDR3 DNA reads as TGTGCCAGCAGCTCCCGGGGGTACGAGCAGTACTTC. The rearrangement joins TRBV7-8 to TRBJ2-5, with D possibly TRBD2 on 6 matching bases. The DNA end is more similar to TRBJ2-7, so the J call may be wrong. Germline CDR1 and CDR2: SGHVS and FQNEAQ. This CDR3 contains 12 residues.

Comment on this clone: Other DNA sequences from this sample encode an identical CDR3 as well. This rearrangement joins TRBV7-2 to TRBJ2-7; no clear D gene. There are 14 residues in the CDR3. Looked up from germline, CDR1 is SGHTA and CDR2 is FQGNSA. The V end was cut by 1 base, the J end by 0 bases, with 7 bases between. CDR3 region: CASSLGRSSYEQYF. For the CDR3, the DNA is TGTGCCAGCAGCTTAGGCCGGTCCTCCTACGAGCAGTACTTC. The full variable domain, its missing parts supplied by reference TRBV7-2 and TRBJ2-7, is GAGVSQSPSNKVTEKGKDVELRCDPISGHTALYWYRQSLGQGLEFLIYFQGNSAPDKSGLPSDRFSAERTGGSVSTLTIQRTQQEDSAVYLCASSLGRSSYEQYFGPGTRLTVT.

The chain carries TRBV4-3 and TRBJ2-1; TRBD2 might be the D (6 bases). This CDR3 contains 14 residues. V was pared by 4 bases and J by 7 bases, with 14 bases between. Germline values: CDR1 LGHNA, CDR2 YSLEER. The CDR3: CASSLAGGLNEQFF. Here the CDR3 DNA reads TGCGCCAGCAGCCTCGCCGGGGGTTTGAATGAGCAGTTCTTC.

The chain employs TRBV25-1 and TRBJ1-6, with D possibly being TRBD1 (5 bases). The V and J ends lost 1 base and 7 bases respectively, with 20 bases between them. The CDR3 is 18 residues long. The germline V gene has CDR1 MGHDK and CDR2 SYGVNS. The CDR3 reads CASSELLSVGGWNSPLHF. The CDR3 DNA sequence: TGTGCCAGCAGTGAATTATTAAGTGTCGGGGGATGGAATTCACCCCTCCACTTT.

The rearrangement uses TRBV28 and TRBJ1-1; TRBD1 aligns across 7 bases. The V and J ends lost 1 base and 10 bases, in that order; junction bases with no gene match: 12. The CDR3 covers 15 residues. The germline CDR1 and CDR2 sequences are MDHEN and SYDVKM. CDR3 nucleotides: TGTGCCAGCAGTTTATCAGACAGGGCCCTGATTGTAGCTTTCTTT. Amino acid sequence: CASSLSDRALIVAFF.